The T cell receptor (beta chain) under discussion was sequenced for a study of T-cell reconstitution after alpha-beta-depleted transplantation in children. This clonotype appeared many times. This CDR3 has 13 amino acids. Looked up from germline, CDR1 is SGHRS and CDR2 is YFSETQ. Trimming took 2 bases from V and 3 from J; bases not matched to a gene: 2. Molecular barcoding with unique molecular identifiers was used for the TCRbeta library. TCRdb fed the PCR reads into MiXCR, producing one record per CDR3 protein. The table records about 610,000 distinct CDR3 sequences, 10% to 13% of them present only once.

This chain joins TRBV5-1 and TRBJ2-7; 7 nucleotides match TRBD1. The sample in question was PBMCs from the stem cell graft donor, obtained from the stem cell graft. This sequence originates from a human donor who donated a stem cell graft to a child with acute myeloid leukemia. The CDR3, as DNA: TGCGCCAGCAGCTTCGACAGGGTCTACGAGCAGTACTTC. Residues: CASSFDRVYEQYF.